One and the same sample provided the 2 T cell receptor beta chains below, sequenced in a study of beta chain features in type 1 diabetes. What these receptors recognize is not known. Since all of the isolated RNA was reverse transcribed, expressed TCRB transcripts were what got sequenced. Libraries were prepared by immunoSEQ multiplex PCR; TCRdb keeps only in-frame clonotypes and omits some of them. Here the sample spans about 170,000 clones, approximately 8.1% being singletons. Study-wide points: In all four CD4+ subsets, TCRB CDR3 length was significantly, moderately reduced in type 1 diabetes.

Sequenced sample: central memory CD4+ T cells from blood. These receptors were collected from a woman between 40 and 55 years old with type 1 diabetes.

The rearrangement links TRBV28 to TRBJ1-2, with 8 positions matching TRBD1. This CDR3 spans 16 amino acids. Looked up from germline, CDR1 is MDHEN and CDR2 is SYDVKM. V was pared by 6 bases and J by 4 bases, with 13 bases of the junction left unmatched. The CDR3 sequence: CASSFPGTGAFYGYTF. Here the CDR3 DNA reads TGTGCCAGCAGCTTCCCGGGGACAGGTGCCTTCTATGGCTACACCTTC.

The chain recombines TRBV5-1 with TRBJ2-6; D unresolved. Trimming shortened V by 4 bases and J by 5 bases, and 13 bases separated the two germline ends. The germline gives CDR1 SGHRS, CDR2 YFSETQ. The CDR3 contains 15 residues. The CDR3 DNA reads TGCGCCAGCAGCCCGGGTCCTGAGTGGGCCAACGTCCTGACTTTC. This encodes CASSPGPEWANVLTF.